The 31 T cell receptor beta chains presented below share a single source sample, sequenced in a study of blood T cells in healthy people across ages. Sample-barcoded 5' priming and a J-beta primer mix drove a second PCR of about 6 to 12 cycles. Using its own MiXCR run on the 5' RACE reads, TCRdb lists one record per CDR3 protein. The sample shows 1.5 million to 2 million distinct CDR3 sequences, around 42% of them seen only once. Sequencing used blood. The origin of the receptors is a human donor in good health.

This clonotype turned up a few times. This chain connects TRBV6-2 or TRBV6-3 to TRBJ2-3; no clear D gene. CDR1 is MNHEY and CDR2 is SVGEGT in the germline V gene. The CDR3 extends over 15 amino acids. Trimming removed 6 bases from V and 1 base from J, with 14 bases in between. The CDR3, as DNA: TGTGCCAGCAGACCACAACAGAAACGCACAGATACGCAGTATTTT. Amino acid sequence: CASRPQQKRTDTQYF.

This chain links TRBV7-9 with TRBJ1-1; a possible D gene is TRBD1 (5 bases). CDR1 is SEHNR, CDR2 FQNEAQ, per germline (reference sequence). The CDR3 extends over 13 amino acids. V lost 4 bases to trimming and J lost 3 bases, with 9 bases between them. The CDR3 reads CASSYAGHTEAFF. The CDR3 DNA reads as TGTGCCAGCAGCTATGCGGGACACACTGAAGCTTTCTTT. The whole variable domain, filled in from reference TRBV7-9 and TRBJ1-1, reads DTGVSQNPRHKITKRGQNVTFRCDPISEHNRLYWYRQTLGQGPEFLTYFQNEAQLEKSRLLSDRFSAERPKGSFSTLEIQRTEQGDSAMYLCASSYAGHTEAFFGQGTRLTVV.

This clonotype came up once. The junction departs from the called germline gene at one end, perhaps through a read error. The chain combines TRBV5-5 with TRBJ2-6, with D perhaps being TRBD1 or TRBD2 (5 bases each). CDR1 is SGHKS and CDR2 is YYEKEE in the germline V gene (reference sequence). CDR3 size: 18 residues. In DNA, the CDR3 is TGTGCCAGCAGCTTGACCGGGACGGTACTCTCTGGGACCAACGTCCTGACTTTC. Encoded protein: CASSLTGTVLSGTNVLTF.

The V call is TRBV4-2, the J call TRBJ2-3, with TRBD2 matching over 14 bases. The CDR3 is 16 residues long. J lost 3 bases, V lost 5 bases, and 4 bases had no gene match. Germline CDR1 and CDR2: LGHNA and YNFKEQ. DNA for the CDR3: TGTGCCAGCAGCGGGACTAGCGGGAGCCTGACAGATACGCAGTATTTT. This gives the protein CASSGTSGSLTDTQYF.

This clonotype was seen a handful of times. V gene TRBV6-1 combines with J gene TRBJ2-1; no reliable D call. The CDR3 totals 15 residues. Per the germline V gene, CDR1 is MNHNS and CDR2 is SASEGT. Trimming cost V 3 bases and J 7 bases, with 16 bases left between them. CDR3 sequence (DNA): TGTGCCAGCAGTGATTTGATAGGGTCGGTAAATGAGCAGTTCTTC. This translates into CASSDLIGSVNEQFF.

This chain uses TRBV10-3 with TRBJ2-1; 7 bases agree with TRBD1. Per the germline V gene, CDR1 is ENHRY and CDR2 is SYGVKD. The V segment lost 10 bases and the J segment 8 bases; nucleotides outside the gene matches: 17. The CDR3 is 15 amino acids. The CDR3 reads CASQSPGQFVDEQFF. In nucleotides, the CDR3 is TGTGCCAGCCAATCCCCGGGACAGTTTGTAGATGAGCAGTTCTTC.

Worth noting for this clonotype: Germline and junction disagree at one end, which may indicate a read error. The chain has TRBV28 and TRBJ1-2, with a weak D call TRBD1 (6 bases). The CDR3 sequence is 14 residues long. From germline, CDR1 is MDHEN and CDR2 SYDVKM. CDR3: CVSRVQGEGYGYTF. In nucleotides, the CDR3 is TGTGTCAGCAGGGTACAGGGTGAGGGGTATGGCTACACCTTC.

The genes are TRBV12-3 or TRBV12-4 and TRBJ1-5; the D gene is possibly TRBD1 (5 bases). The CDR3 contains 13 residues. V gave up 7 bases and J gave up 11 bases, with 18 bases separating them. The CDR3 region is CASKYSPDSTQHF. In nucleotides, the CDR3 is TGTGCCAGCAAATATTCCCCCGACAGTACCCAGCATTTT.

Only a few counts were recorded for this clonotype. The V gene is TRBV7-2, the J gene TRBJ2-1, with D hard to call. The V and J ends lost 5 bases and 5 bases respectively, with 10 bases between them. CDR1 and CDR2 (germline): SGHTA, FQGNSA. The CDR3 runs 13 residues. The CDR3 is CASSLNWHNEQFF. CDR3 bases: TGTGCCAGCAGCCTAAATTGGCACAATGAGCAGTTCTTC.

This clonotype was seen only a few times. The gene calls are TRBV6-4 and TRBJ1-5; D is possibly TRBD1 (5 bases). The ends were cut back, 3 bases at V and 3 bases at J, with 12 bases in the middle. Germline lookup yields CDR1 MRHNA and CDR2 SNTAGT. This CDR3 has 15 amino acids. The CDR3 region has the DNA TGTGCCAGCAGTGAGGGCAGGGAGAACAATCAGCCCCAGCATTTT. Its protein is CASSEGRENNQPQHF.

The chain employs TRBV20-1 and TRBJ2-3; 15 bases map to TRBD2. V dropped 4 bases and J dropped 6; count of bases not matched to a gene: 5. This CDR3 is 15 amino acids long. The germline gives CDR1 DFQATT, CDR2 SNEGSKA (reference sequence). In DNA form, the CDR3 reads TGCAGTGCTAAAGGACTAGCGGGGGGGTGGGATACGCAGTATTTT. Translation: CSAKGLAGGWDTQYF.

J is TRBJ2-3 and V is TRBV3-1, with 13 bases aligning to TRBD2. Germline V gene lookup returns CDR1 LGHDT and CDR2 YNNKEL (reference sequence). Trimming took 4 bases from V and 5 from J; bases not matched to a gene: 3. This CDR3 comprises 15 residues. The CDR3 loop is CASSRLAGGIDTQYF. The CDR3 bases are TGTGCCAGCAGCCGACTAGCGGGGGGAATAGATACGCAGTATTTT.

Only a few counts were recorded for this clonotype. The chain has TRBV4-3 and TRBJ2-7; TRBD1 aligns across 7 bases. Germline V gene lookup returns CDR1 LGHNA and CDR2 YSLEER. The trim removed 4 bases at V and 0 bases at J, leaving 9 bases unmatched. The CDR3 sequence is 16 residues long. CDR3 sequence: CASSRTDRVSSYEQYF. The CDR3 DNA reads as TGCGCCAGCAGCCGGACAGACAGGGTCAGCTCCTACGAGCAGTACTTC.

This clonotype was observed a handful of times. The rearrangement joins TRBV7-3 to TRBJ2-1; 13 bases agree with TRBD2. V was pared by 5 bases and J by 7 bases, with 8 bases of the junction left unmatched. CDR3 length equals 16 residues. Germline V gives CDR1 SGHTA, CDR2 FQGTGA. CDR3 in DNA: TGTGCCAGCAGCCCGGGACTAGCGGGGAGGAAAAATGAGCAGTTCTTC. Its protein product is CASSPGLAGRKNEQFF.

This clonotype was detected a few times. V is TRBV12-3 or TRBV12-4 and J is TRBJ2-7, with D perhaps being TRBD1 or TRBD2 (5 bases each). This CDR3 has 13 amino acids. Between the trimmed V and J ends, which lost 6 bases and 5 bases, there was a span of 14 bases. CDR3 nucleotides: TGTGCCAGCAGCCTTCACGGGGCCCACGAGCAGTACTTC. It yields the protein CASSLHGAHEQYF.

This clonotype was counted a few times. A read error may account for a junction end that differs from germline. The chain recombines TRBV18 with TRBJ2-7; D gene ambiguous. Germline V gene data show CDR1 as KGHSH and CDR2 as LQKENI. The CDR3 consists of 14 residues. The CDR3 DNA follows: TGTGCCAGCTCACCAACGGGTGCAACCTATGAGCAGTACTTC. Its protein product is CASSPTGATYEQYF.

This clonotype was detected a few times. The chain carries TRBV4-1 and TRBJ2-7, with TRBD2 as a possible D gene (6 bases). CDR3 length equals 18 residues. Germline CDR1 reads MGHRA; CDR2 reads YSYEKL. V was pared by 0 bases and J by 0 bases, with 18 bases between. CDR3 sequence reads: CASSQDPPWTTNSYEQYF. The CDR3, as DNA: TGCGCCAGCAGCCAAGATCCCCCTTGGACTACCAACTCCTACGAGCAGTACTTC.

This chain uses TRBV7-6 with TRBJ2-7, with D possibly matching TRBD1 (5 bases). Trimming took off 4 bases at V and 6 bases at J, with 13 bases between the two ends. Germline CDR1 is SGHVS and CDR2 is FNYEAQ. The CDR3 sequence is 13 residues long. The CDR3 region has the DNA TGTGCCAGCAGCTCCAGGGAATCTCTCGAGCAGTACTTC. Residues: CASSSRESLEQYF. Variable domain in full (rest from reference TRBV7-6 and TRBJ2-7): GAGVSQSPRYKVTKRGQDVALRCDPISGHVSLYWYRQALGQGPEFLTYFNYEAQQDKSGLPNDRFSAERPEGSISTLTIQRTEQRDSAMYRCASSSRESLEQYFGPGTRLTVT.

This clonotype was seen a handful of times. V usage is TRBV29-1 and J usage is TRBJ1-2; 9 nucleotides align to TRBD1. J lost 5 bases, V lost 4 bases, and 5 bases had no gene match. Germline-derived CDR1 and CDR2 are SQVTM and ANQGSEA. CDR3 size: 13 residues. As DNA, the CDR3 is TGCAGCGTTGGGACAGGGGATGTGTATGGCTACACCTTC. It specifies CSVGTGDVYGYTF. Supplemented by reference TRBV29-1 and TRBJ1-2, the full variable domain reads SAVISQKPSRDICQRGTSLTIQCQVDSQVTMMFWYRQQPGQSLTLIATANQGSEATYESGFVIDKFPISRPNLTFSTLTVSNMSPEDSSIYLCSVGTGDVYGYTFGSGTRLTVV.

V gene TRBV7-2 combines with J gene TRBJ1-5; possible D gene TRBD1, 6 bases. Looked up from germline, CDR1 is SGHTA and CDR2 is FQGNSA. Trimming removed 4 bases at V and 6 bases at J, with 19 bases between. The CDR3 covers 16 residues. This CDR3 is CASSSNVQGRAQPQHF. In DNA, the CDR3 is TGTGCCAGCAGCTCTAACGTACAGGGACGGGCTCAGCCCCAGCATTTT.

The gene calls are TRBV12-3 or TRBV12-4 and TRBJ1-1; D perhaps matches TRBD1 (5 bases). V lost 7 bases and J lost 6, with 15 bases in between. CDR3 length: 13 residues. The CDR3 bases are TGTGCCAGCACCCCCGGGGCGTACGCTGAAGCTTTCTTT. Amino acid sequence: CASTPGAYAEAFF.

This clonotype occurred once. The chain joins TRBV20-1 to TRBJ2-1, with D possibly TRBD1 on 5 matching bases. Looked up from germline, CDR1 is DFQATT and CDR2 is SNEGSKA (reference sequence). With 7 bases removed from V and 7 bases from J, the gap between germline ends came to 17 bases. CDR3 size: 13 residues. This CDR3 is CSVSQGSWNEQFF. CDR3 coding DNA: TGCAGTGTCAGCCAGGGATCGTGGAATGAGCAGTTCTTC.

V is TRBV5-1 and J is TRBJ2-3; D assignment may be TRBD1 or TRBD2 (5 bases each). CDR3 length: 15 amino acids. V gave up 5 bases and J gave up 1 base, with 14 bases separating them. CDR1 is SGHRS, CDR2 YFSETQ, per germline. The CDR3 DNA is TGCGCCAGCAGTACCCGACTACAGGGCACAGATACGCAGTATTTT. Protein product: CASSTRLQGTDTQYF.

The V call is TRBV20-1, the J call TRBJ2-5, with a weak D call TRBD1 (6 bases). CDR3 length equals 13 residues. Trimming took 5 bases from V and 5 from J, leaving 15 bases between them. CDR1 and CDR2 (germline): DFQATT, SNEGSKA (reference sequence). The CDR3 DNA is TGCAGTGCTCCCCCTACAGGGTCGGAGACCCAGTACTTC. Its protein product is CSAPPTGSETQYF.

The chain employs TRBV5-6 and TRBJ2-1; either TRBD1 or TRBD2 may fit D (7 bases each). The germline V gene has CDR1 SGHDT and CDR2 YYEEEE. The V and J ends lost 3 bases and 6 bases respectively, with 22 bases between them. CDR3 length: 17 amino acids. The CDR3 DNA is TGTGCCAGCAGCTCTGAAGGGAGGGCAGGGGGGCCCAATGAGCAGTTCTTC. Translated, it gives CASSSEGRAGGPNEQFF. The complete variable domain, with remaining parts taken from reference TRBV5-6 and TRBJ2-1, reads DAGVTQSPTHLIKTRGQQVTLRCSPKSGHDTVSWYQQALGQGPQFIFQYYEEEERQRGNFPDRFSGHQFPNYSSELNVNALLLGDSALYLCASSSEGRAGGPNEQFFGPGTRLTVL.

The chain employs TRBV19 and TRBJ2-5, with no clear D. The CDR3 runs to 14 residues. With 5 bases removed from V and 2 bases from J, the gap between germline ends came to 12 bases. CDR1 and CDR2 from the germline V gene are LNHDA and SQIVND (reference sequence). The DNA for the CDR3 is TGTGCCAGTAGTTCAACACGTCCGCAAGAGACCCAGTACTTC. It translates to CASSSTRPQETQYF.

CDR3 sequence: CASSSRQGPLHF. DNA of the CDR3: TGTGCCAGCAGCTCCCGACAGGGCCCCCTCCACTTT. The chain uses TRBV7-2 and TRBJ1-6; 7 nucleotides align to TRBD1. This CDR3 is built from 12 residues. CDR1 and CDR2 (germline): SGHTA, FQGNSA. The V gene end was trimmed by 4 bases and the J gene end by 13 bases; junction bases not matched to a gene: 4. The full variable domain, with the rest looked up from reference TRBV7-2 and TRBJ1-6, is GAGVSQSPSNKVTEKGKDVELRCDPISGHTALYWYRQSLGQGLEFLIYFQGNSAPDKSGLPSDRFSAERTGGSVSTLTIQRTQQEDSAVYLCASSSRQGPLHFGNGTRLTVT.

There are a few counts of this clonotype. This sequence joins TRBV11-2 and TRBJ2-3; 7 bases align to TRBD1. In germline, CDR1 is SGHAT, CDR2 FQNNGV. The ends lost 2 bases at V and 1 base at J; junction bases unmatched: 3. The CDR3 is made up of 15 amino acids. CDR3 coding DNA: TGTGCCAGCAGCTTATGGCAGGGGGGCACAGATACGCAGTATTTT. Amino acids: CASSLWQGGTDTQYF.

The chain is built from TRBV21-1 and TRBJ2-7. TRBV21-1 is tagged as a pseudogene. The CDR3 loop spans 17 amino acids. This CDR3 is CASSKEESSISSYEQYF. The CDR3, as DNA: TGTGCCAGCAGCAAAGAAGAGAGCTCGATAAGCTCCTACGAGCAGTACTTC.

This chain connects TRBV7-7 to TRBJ2-5; TRBD1 is a possible D gene (6 bases). Trimming stripped 5 bases from V and 5 bases from J, with 15 bases between. CDR1 is SSHAT, CDR2 FNYEAQ, per germline (reference sequence). This CDR3 is built from 14 residues. In DNA, the CDR3 is TGTGCCAGCAGCCAGACAGGCCGGGCGGAGACCCAGTACTTC. It encodes CASSQTGRAETQYF.

The rearrangement joins TRBV6-4 to TRBJ1-5; 9 nucleotides match TRBD1. The CDR3 runs 15 residues. Germline loops: CDR1 MRHNA, CDR2 SNTAGT. Losses at the gene ends were 7 bases for V and 5 bases for J; bases not matched to a gene: 9. CDR3 sequence reads: CASMPRTGGYQPQHF. The CDR3 DNA sequence: TGTGCCAGCATGCCCCGAACAGGGGGCTATCAGCCCCAGCATTTT.